This note documents a single TCR beta chain sequence. Sequencing used immunoSEQ multiplex PCR; TCRdb keeps in-frame clones, though not all of them. The sample carries about 15,000 clones, about 81% recorded once. The sample belongs to a study of OX40 agonist ivuxolimab in advanced cancers. Germline V gene data show CDR1 as MNHEY and CDR2 as SMNVEV (reference sequence). The CDR3 loop spans 16 amino acids. V usage is TRBV27 and J usage is TRBJ2-5, with 9 bases lining up with TRBD1. The J call may not be correct, given that the DNA end is closer to TRBJ2-7. This clonotype originated in an adult with an advanced solid tumor such as melanoma, head and neck, liver or kidney cancer. This specimen was CD4+ or CD8+ T cells sorted from blood, taken in a trial of the OX40 agonist ivuxolimab. CDR3 residues: CASSPSTGTGNDEQYF. CDR3 sequence (DNA): TGTGCCAGCAGTCCCTCAACCGGGACAGGGAACGACGAGCAGTACTTC.